A selection of T cell receptor beta chains follows, all from one sample in a study of post-analysis software for immune sequencing data. TCRdb re-called the PCR reads with MiXCR, one entry per CDR3 protein. In the table there are 600,000 to 700,000 distinct CDR3 sequences, roughly three fifths of which are singletons. The sequencing sample was made of blood. The receptors come from a girl between 2 and 10 years old with multiple sclerosis. Each CDR3 is given with its conserved first and last residue. D genes are given only for firm matches. Only some rows state a clone size, as once, few, many or a class for expanded clones.

clone_size	d_call	v_call	j_call	cdr3_nt	cdr3_aa
.	TRBD2	TRBV6-2/TRBV6-3	TRBJ2-1	TGTGCCAGCAGCTGCGCGGGACTAGCATCCTACAATGAGCAGTTCTTC	CASSCAGLASYNEQFF
.	.	TRBV28	TRBJ2-7	TGTGCCAGCAGTTTACCAGGGTCTACCTACGAGCAGTACTTC	CASSLPGSTYEQYF
few	TRBD1	TRBV12-3/TRBV12-4	TRBJ2-5	TGTGCCAGCAGTACCCCGAGGGGGCGGGAGACCCAGTACTTC	CASSTPRGRETQYF
few	.	TRBV20-1	TRBJ2-2	TGCAGTGCTAGCGCGGACCTGGGGGAGCTGTTTTTT	CSASADLGELFF
once	.	TRBV12-3/TRBV12-4	TRBJ2-7	TGTGCCAGCAGTTCCCTTGGGGACATCTCCTACGAGCAGTACTTC	CASSSLGDISYEQYF
once	.	TRBV3-1	TRBJ1-1	TGTGCCAGCAGCTCGTTTTCCCGGGGGGTGAACACTGAAGCTTTCTTT	CASSSFSRGVNTEAFF
.	.	TRBV29-1	TRBJ2-1	TGCAGCGTTGAAGGTCTTGTGGCAGCGGTAGTGAGCGAGCAGTTCTTC	CSVEGLVAAVVSEQFF
.	.	TRBV12-3/TRBV12-4	TRBJ2-5	TGTGCCAGCAGCCCCGACGTTGGGGAGCAGTACTTC	CASSPDVGEQYF
once	.	TRBV4-3	TRBJ2-3	TGCGCCAGCAGCCAAGACCAGGGAGCCGAGGCAGATACGCAGTATTTT	CASSQDQGAEADTQYF
.	.	TRBV12-3/TRBV12-4	TRBJ2-7	TGTGCCAGCAGTCTCACATCGGGACCGGGGATTTACGAGCAGTACTTC	CASSLTSGPGIYEQYF
.	.	TRBV4-2	TRBJ2-7	TGTGCCAGCAGCTCGCGAAGACCCTACTACGAGCAGTACTTC	CASSSRRPYYEQYF
.	.	TRBV28	TRBJ2-7	TGTGCCAGCAGTCGTCCGGGCCCTGCCTACGAGCAGTACTTC	CASSRPGPAYEQYF
few	TRBD2	TRBV10-1	TRBJ2-4	TGCGCCAGCAGTCCGGCGGGAGCCAAAAACATTCAGTGCTTC	CASSPAGAKNIQCF
few	.	TRBV27	TRBJ2-7	TGTGCCAGCAGCCTTACGGCTCAGGCCGAGCAGTACTTC	CASSLTAQAEQYF
.	.	TRBV20-1	TRBJ1-3	TGCAGTGCTAGTTCGGATTTTGGAAACACCATATATTTT	CSASSDFGNTIYF
.	.	TRBV14	TRBJ1-1	TGTGCCAGCAGCCAAGACAGGGGCCGAAACACTGAAGCTTTCTTT	CASSQDRGRNTEAFF
.	.	TRBV7-8	TRBJ1-2	TGTGCCAGCATCGGGGGGGCTAACTATGGCTACACCTTC	CASIGGANYGYTF
few	TRBD1	TRBV25-1	TRBJ2-6	TGTGCCAGCAGTGAGTACAGGGGAAGTGGGGCCAACGTCCTGACTTTC	CASSEYRGSGANVLTF
.	.	TRBV9	TRBJ2-1	TGTGCCAGCAGCGCAGATGGGCGTCCGGGACCCAGCTCCTACAATGAGCAGTTCTTC	CASSADGRPGPSSYNEQFF
.	TRBD2	TRBV29-1	TRBJ2-1	TGCAGCTCCAGCGGGGGGATCACCTACAATGAGCAGTTCTTC	CSSSGGITYNEQFF
few	.	TRBV5-1	TRBJ2-1	TGCGCCAGCAGCTTGGTGCTAGGCAATGAGCAGTTCTTC	CASSLVLGNEQFF
.	TRBD1	TRBV5-1	TRBJ2-7	TGCGCCAGCAGCTTGGGGCCGATCCGGGACAGGCTCTACGAGCAGTACTTC	CASSLGPIRDRLYEQYF
.	TRBD2	TRBV6-6	TRBJ2-1	TGTGCCAGCAGTCCCTCGGGACTAGCGGAGACATTCTACGAGCAGTTCTTC	CASSPSGLAETFYEQFF
once	.	TRBV12-3/TRBV12-4	TRBJ2-3	TGTGCCAGCAGATTCCGGGGCGTCGGGGCAGATACGCAGTATTTT	CASRFRGVGADTQYF
.	.	TRBV11-2	TRBJ2-7	TGTGCCAGCAGATCAGGCACCCACAATGAGCAGTACTTC	CASRSGTHNEQYF
.	.	TRBV13	TRBJ2-1	TGTGCCAGCAGCTTACTACCCCAGGACCATTACAATGAGCAGTTCTTC	CASSLLPQDHYNEQFF
few	.	TRBV12-3/TRBV12-4	TRBJ2-7	TGTGCCAGCAGTTTATCTCTTGGCGAGCAGTACTTC	CASSLSLGEQYF
few	TRBD2	TRBV4-1	TRBJ2-5	TGCGCCAGCAGCCAACTAGCGGGAGTTCAAGAGACCCAGTACTTC	CASSQLAGVQETQYF
few	.	TRBV19	TRBJ2-5	TGTGCCAGTAGTAGGGGGTCCGGGCCGGAGACCCAGTACTTC	CASSRGSGPETQYF
.	TRBD2	TRBV20-1	TRBJ2-4	TGCAGTGCTTATGAAGCGGGGCTAGCCAAAAACATTCAGTACTTC	CSAYEAGLAKNIQYF
.	.	TRBV29-1	TRBJ2-5	TGCAGCGTTGACGTTTTTAGGGGGGCAGAGGAGACCCAGTACTTC	CSVDVFRGAEETQYF
few	.	TRBV7-2	TRBJ2-5	TGTGCCAGCAGCCTCCTGAGGGGCAAAGAGACCCAGTACTTC	CASSLLRGKETQYF
few	TRBD1	TRBV29-1	TRBJ2-1	TGCAGCGTTGACGGGACAGGGAACTACAATGAGCAGTTCTTC	CSVDGTGNYNEQFF
few	.	TRBV6-1	TRBJ2-2	TGTGCCAGCAGTGAACTTGGCAGGGGGAACACCGGGGAGCTGTTTTTT	CASSELGRGNTGELFF
.	.	TRBV4-1	TRBJ2-4	TGCGCCAGCAGCCAAGGGACTGCCTGGGACATTCAGTACTTC	CASSQGTAWDIQYF